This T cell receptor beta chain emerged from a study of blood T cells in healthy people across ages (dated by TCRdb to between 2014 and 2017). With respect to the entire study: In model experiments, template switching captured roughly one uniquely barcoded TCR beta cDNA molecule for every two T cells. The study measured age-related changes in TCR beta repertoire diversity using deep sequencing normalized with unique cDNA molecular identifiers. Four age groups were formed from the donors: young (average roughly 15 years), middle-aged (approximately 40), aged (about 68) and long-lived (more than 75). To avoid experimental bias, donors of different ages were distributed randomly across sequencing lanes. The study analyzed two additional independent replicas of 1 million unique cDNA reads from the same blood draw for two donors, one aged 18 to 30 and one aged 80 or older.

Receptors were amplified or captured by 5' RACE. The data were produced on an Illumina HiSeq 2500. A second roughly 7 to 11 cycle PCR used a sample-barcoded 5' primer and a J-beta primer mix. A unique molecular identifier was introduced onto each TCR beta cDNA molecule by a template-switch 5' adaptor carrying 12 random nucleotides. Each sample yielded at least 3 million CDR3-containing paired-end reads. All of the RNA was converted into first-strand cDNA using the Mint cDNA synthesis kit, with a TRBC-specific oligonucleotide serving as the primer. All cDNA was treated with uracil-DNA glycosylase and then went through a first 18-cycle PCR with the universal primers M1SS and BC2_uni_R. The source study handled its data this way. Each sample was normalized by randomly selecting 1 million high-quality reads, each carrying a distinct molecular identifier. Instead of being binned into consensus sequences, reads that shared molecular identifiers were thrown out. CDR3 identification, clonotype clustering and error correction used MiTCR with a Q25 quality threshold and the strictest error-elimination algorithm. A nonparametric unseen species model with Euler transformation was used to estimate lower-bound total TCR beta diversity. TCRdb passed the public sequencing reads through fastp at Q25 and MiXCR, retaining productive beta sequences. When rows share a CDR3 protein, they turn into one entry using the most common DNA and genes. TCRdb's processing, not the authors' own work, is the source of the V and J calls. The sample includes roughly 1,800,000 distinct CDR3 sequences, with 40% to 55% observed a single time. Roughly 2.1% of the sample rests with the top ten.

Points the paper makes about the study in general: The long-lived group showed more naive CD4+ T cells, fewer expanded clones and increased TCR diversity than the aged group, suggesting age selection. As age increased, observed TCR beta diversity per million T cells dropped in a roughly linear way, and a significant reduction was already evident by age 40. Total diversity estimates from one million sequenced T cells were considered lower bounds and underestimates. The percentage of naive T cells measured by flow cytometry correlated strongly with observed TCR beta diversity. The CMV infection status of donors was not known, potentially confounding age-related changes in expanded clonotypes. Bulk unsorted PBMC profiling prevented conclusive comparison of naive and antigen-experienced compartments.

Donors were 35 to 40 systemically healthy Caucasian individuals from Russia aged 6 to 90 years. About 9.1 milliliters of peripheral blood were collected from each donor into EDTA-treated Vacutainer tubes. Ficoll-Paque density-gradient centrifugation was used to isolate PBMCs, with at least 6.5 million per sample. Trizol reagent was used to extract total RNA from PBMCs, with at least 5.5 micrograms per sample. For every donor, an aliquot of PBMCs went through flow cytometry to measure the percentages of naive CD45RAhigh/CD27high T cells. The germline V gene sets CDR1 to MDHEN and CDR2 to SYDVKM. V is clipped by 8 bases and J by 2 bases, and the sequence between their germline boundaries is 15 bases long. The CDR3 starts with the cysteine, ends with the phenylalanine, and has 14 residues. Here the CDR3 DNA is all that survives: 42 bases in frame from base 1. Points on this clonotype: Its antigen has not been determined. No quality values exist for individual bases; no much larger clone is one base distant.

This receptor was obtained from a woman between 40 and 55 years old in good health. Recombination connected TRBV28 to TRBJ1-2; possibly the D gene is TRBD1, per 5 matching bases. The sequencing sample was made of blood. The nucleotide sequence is TGTGCCAGCCTCCAGGGACCGAAGAACTATGGCTACACCTTC. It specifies CASLQGPKNYGYTF.